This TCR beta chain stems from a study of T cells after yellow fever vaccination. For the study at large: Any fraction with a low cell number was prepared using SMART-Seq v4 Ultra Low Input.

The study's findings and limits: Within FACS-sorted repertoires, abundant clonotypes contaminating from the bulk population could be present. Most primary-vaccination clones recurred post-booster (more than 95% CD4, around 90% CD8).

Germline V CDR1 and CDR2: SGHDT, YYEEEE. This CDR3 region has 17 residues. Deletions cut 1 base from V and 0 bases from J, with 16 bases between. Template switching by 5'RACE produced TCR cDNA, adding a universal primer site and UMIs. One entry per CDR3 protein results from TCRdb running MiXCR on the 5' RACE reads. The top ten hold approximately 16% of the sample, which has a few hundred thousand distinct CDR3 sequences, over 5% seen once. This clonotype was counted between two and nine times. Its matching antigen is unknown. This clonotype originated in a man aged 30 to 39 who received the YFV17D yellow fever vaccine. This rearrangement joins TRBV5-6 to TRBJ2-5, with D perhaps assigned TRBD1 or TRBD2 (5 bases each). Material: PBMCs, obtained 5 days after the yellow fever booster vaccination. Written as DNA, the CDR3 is TGTGCCAGCAGCTTGATGGGCCGGGGCGAGTACCAAGAGACCCAGTACTTC. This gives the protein CASSLMGRGEYQETQYF.